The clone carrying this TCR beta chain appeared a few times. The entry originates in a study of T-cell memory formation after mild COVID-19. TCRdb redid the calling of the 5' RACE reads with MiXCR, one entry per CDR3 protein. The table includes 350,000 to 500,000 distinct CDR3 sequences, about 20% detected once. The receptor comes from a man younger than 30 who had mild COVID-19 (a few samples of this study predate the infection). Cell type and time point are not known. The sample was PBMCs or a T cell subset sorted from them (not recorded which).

The CDR3 DNA sequence: TGCGCCAGCAGCGGAACGGGCTCCGGCGGACAGCCCCAGCATTTT. Protein sequence: CASSGTGSGGQPQHF. The chain links TRBV5-1 to TRBJ1-5, with D uncertain. Germline lookup yields CDR1 SGHRS and CDR2 YFSETQ. The V and J ends lost 4 bases and 7 bases respectively, with 18 bases between them. The CDR3 totals 15 residues.